This entry is about one T cell receptor beta chain. Its antigen is not yet known. One base away there is no much larger clone; base qualities are not given. V drops 3 bases and J drops 8 bases, leaving 11 bases in between. The CDR3, cysteine through phenylalanine, is 13 amino acids long. Just CDR3 DNA is preserved here, 39 bases in frame from base 1. The germline V gene encodes CDR1 MNHEY and CDR2 SMNVEV (reference sequence). These data come from a study of CD8 T cells in Susac syndrome (dated by TCRdb to the late 2010s). About the full investigation: The study used repertoire sequencing to test whether antigen drove CD8+ T cell activation and differentiation in Susac syndrome. CD8+ T cell repertoire clonality was compared between more than ten healthy donors, some 14 Susac syndrome patients and approximately 15 multiple sclerosis patients. Points the paper makes about the study in general: The study acknowledged that relatively few individuals were included in the TCR sequencing and HLA analysis.

High-throughput TCR beta sequencing profiled peripheral blood CD8+ and CD4+ T cells from healthy donors, Susac syndrome patients and multiple sclerosis patients. Healthy donors were age- and sex-matched controls. Bulk CD8+ and CD4+ T cells were purified magnetically by negative isolation, whereas CD8+ TEMRA cells were enriched by FACS. Blood was drawn into EDTA tubes, processed within 24 hours, and PBMCs were isolated by density gradient centrifugation. PBMCs intended for TCR sequencing were cryopreserved in liquid nitrogen and thawed later in a water bath at 37 degrees C. Purity of sorted or isolated CD4+, CD8+ and CD8+ TEMRA cells was at least 90%. RNA was extracted using the RNeasy kit, and roughly 0.45 to 1 microgram was reverse transcribed with random hexamers. The immunoSEQ multiplex PCR assay, which covers 54 Vbeta and 13 Jbeta segments, was used to amplify TCR beta CDR3 regions. PCR amplification bias was corrected using a synthetic template baseline for primer optimization and computational correction. Turning to the authors' computational methods: Reads were annotated to V, D and J genes according to IMGT and were analyzed with immunoSEQ Analyzer, with only productive sequences retained. Clonality was computed as one minus Shannon entropy normalized by log2 of the number of productive unique sequences. For each patient and control, public and private clones were evaluated within the 100 most prevalent clones. Clones were defined as Susac-specific if absent from the healthy and MS cohorts, from around 1,000 published viral clones and from other ImmuneACCESS disease sequences. The raw public reads went through TCRdb reprocessing: fastp at Q25, MiXCR clone calling, in-frame beta chains kept. Every distinct CDR3 protein forms one entry, paired with its most common genes and DNA. The V and J calls and clone size come from TCRdb's table, not from the authors' own analysis. The sample table shows about 80,000 distinct CDR3 sequences, and approximately 94% are seen once. Roughly 0.27% of the sample comes from the top ten.

The sequence joins TRBV27 to TRBJ2-1; no D gene call is confident. The sequence was obtained from a human donor in good health. Source material: CD8+ T cells from PBMCs. The CDR3 protein: CASSFRLVDEQFF. The bases read TGTGCCAGCAGTTTTCGCCTAGTGGATGAGCAGTTCTTC.